Shown below are 28 T cell receptor beta chains from a single sample sequenced in a study of T cell repertoires in cytomegalovirus infection. TCRdb re-called the reads with MiXCR, one entry per CDR3 protein. The data show 450,000 to 550,000 distinct CDR3 sequences, about 39% seen once. The antigens for these receptors are not known. The specimen comprised cultured PBMCs, sampled from culture after CMV antigen stimulation. These receptors came from a human donor in good health (CMV status not recorded). Some clones in this sample may be carry-over from other donors' samples.

This clonotype was recorded a few times. This chain connects TRBV7-6 to TRBJ2-1; maybe TRBD2 (5 bases). This CDR3 is built from 13 residues. V gave up 5 bases and J gave up 9 bases, with 14 bases separating them. CDR1 and CDR2 (germline): SGHVS, FNYEAQ. The CDR3 DNA is TGTGCCAGCAGCCCACTCGGGGTAGGTGAGCAGTTCTTC. This sequence encodes CASSPLGVGEQFF.

CDR3 region: CASSSHFDDEGTQYF. CDR3 nucleotides: TGTGCCAGCAGTTCTCATTTTGACGACGAAGGGACCCAGTACTTC. The chain employs TRBV6-6 and TRBJ2-5; no firm D call. Trimming left V 4 bases short and J 7 bases short, with 19 bases between. Germline V CDR1 and CDR2: MNHNY, SVGAGI (reference sequence). This CDR3 contains 15 residues.

The sample holds a few counts of this clonotype. CDR3 nucleotides: TGTGCCAGCACCCCGGGTCCCCTCGGGGGCTGGGACACCATATATTTT. Encoded protein: CASTPGPLGGWDTIYF. The chain links TRBV28 to TRBJ1-3; TRBD1 might be the D (6 bases). Trimming removed 7 bases at V and 8 bases at J, with 24 bases between. The CDR3 extends over 16 amino acids. Per germline, CDR1 MDHEN and CDR2 SYDVKM.

This rearrangement joins TRBV29-1 to TRBJ1-1; unclear D gene. The CDR3 loop spans 16 amino acids. The ends were cut back, 3 bases at V and 1 base at J, with 18 bases in the middle. Germline V lookup: CDR1 SQVTM, CDR2 ANQGSEA. The CDR3 protein is CSVEYQLWGENTEAFF. DNA of the CDR3: TGCAGCGTTGAGTACCAGCTTTGGGGAGAGAACACTGAAGCTTTCTTT.

The V call is TRBV7-9, the J call TRBJ2-7, with 8 bases aligning to TRBD2. The CDR3 totals 14 residues. The trim removed 5 bases at V and 4 bases at J, leaving 7 bases unmatched. Germline assignment: CDR1 SEHNR and CDR2 FQNEAQ (reference sequence). The CDR3 bases are TGTGCCAGCAGCCACCGGGGGGGGGGATACGAGCAGTACTTC. Protein: CASSHRGGGYEQYF.

CDR3 bases: TGTGCCAGCAGAAACCCGACCGACGGGGGCTACACCTTC. It is translated as CASRNPTDGGYTF. V and J are TRBV6-6 and TRBJ1-2; D is unresolved. The V end lost 6 bases, the J end lost 8 bases, and 16 bases lay between the germline ends. Germline V CDR1 and CDR2: MNHNY, SVGAGI (reference sequence). This CDR3 contains 13 residues.

The genes are TRBV19 and TRBJ2-7; weak D call: TRBD2 (6 bases). Germline V gene sequence: CDR1 LNHDA, CDR2 SQIVND (reference sequence). The CDR3 covers 14 residues. The V end was cut by 5 bases, the J end by 3 bases, with 14 bases between. CDR3 sequence: CASSPGGSYYEQYF. The DNA for the CDR3 is TGTGCCAGTAGTCCCGGGGGATCCTACTACGAGCAGTACTTC.

There are many counts of this clonotype. The DNA is left out, because the CDR3 cannot be placed on it with certainty; the CDR3 is given as TCRdb lists it. The chain recombines TRBV12-3 or TRBV12-4 with TRBJ2-6; TRBD1, the D gene given by the table, was not confirmed from the DNA. The CDR3 region is 15 residues in length, termini included. The CDR3: CASSSSGSGANVLTF.

This sequence joins TRBV12-3 or TRBV12-4 and TRBJ2-5; 8 bases map to TRBD1. This CDR3 spans 14 amino acids. Trimming removed 6 bases from V and 4 bases from J; junction bases left unmatched: 7. This chain's CDR3 is CASSLRQGIETQYF. The CDR3 bases are TGTGCCAGCAGCCTCAGACAGGGGATAGAGACCCAGTACTTC.

V is TRBV6-2 or TRBV6-3 and J is TRBJ2-1; 8 positions match TRBD2. This CDR3 spans 14 amino acids. Trimming took 2 bases from V and 8 from J; bases not matched to a gene: 5. Per the germline V gene, CDR1 is MNHEY and CDR2 is SVGEGT. The CDR3 reads CASSYSGSVYEQFF. CDR3 DNA: TGTGCCAGCAGTTACAGCGGGAGTGTTTATGAGCAGTTCTTC.

V usage is TRBV5-5 and J usage is TRBJ2-3; 10 bases line up with TRBD1. The CDR3 is made up of 15 amino acids. Germline-derived CDR1 and CDR2 are SGHKS and YYEKEE (reference sequence). V dropped 3 bases and J dropped 6; count of bases not matched to a gene: 7. CDR3 in amino acids: CASSSWGQGYDTQYF. DNA for the CDR3: TGTGCCAGCAGCTCCTGGGGACAGGGGTACGATACGCAGTATTTT.

This clonotype came up once. This chain joins TRBV20-1 and TRBJ2-7, with 10 nucleotides matching TRBD2. Per the germline V gene, CDR1 is DFQATT and CDR2 is SNEGSKA (reference sequence). The V segment lost 5 bases and the J segment 5 bases; nucleotides outside the gene matches: 9. The CDR3 extends over 14 amino acids. The CDR3 protein is CSAYGAGGQDEQYF. In DNA, the CDR3 is TGCAGTGCTTACGGAGCGGGGGGGCAGGACGAGCAGTACTTC.

This clonotype was detected ten times or more. The chain combines TRBV7-2 with TRBJ1-5; the D is unclear. Germline lookup yields CDR1 SGHTA and CDR2 FQGNSA. Trimming removed 1 base at V and 2 bases at J, with 6 bases between. This CDR3 is built from 14 residues. CDR3 amino acids: CASSLGVGNQPQHF. CDR3 bases: TGTGCCAGCAGCTTAGGGGTGGGCAATCAGCCCCAGCATTTT.

This clonotype was seen once. The CDR3 DNA reads TGTGCCAGCAGACAACCTGGGAGGCGGGCAAATGAGCAGTTCTTC. It yields the protein CASRQPGRRANEQFF. The rearrangement uses TRBV11-2 and TRBJ2-1; TRBD2 might be the D (6 bases). Between the trimmed V and J ends, which lost 6 bases and 7 bases, there was a span of 19 bases. Germline CDR1 SGHAT, CDR2 FQNNGV. This CDR3 comprises 15 residues.

The chain employs TRBV12-3 or TRBV12-4 and TRBJ1-5, with 8 bases identical to TRBD1. Trimming took 3 bases from V and 7 from J; bases not matched to a gene: 5. The CDR3 is 14 amino acids. The DNA for the CDR3 is TGTGCCAGCAGTTTGGACAGGGAGGGCCAGCCCCAGCATTTT. It specifies CASSLDREGQPQHF.

In this sample, this clonotype turned up a few times. The V and J genes are TRBV5-1 and TRBJ2-3, with a possible D match to TRBD2 (6 bases). The CDR3 loop spans 15 amino acids. Germline CDR1 and CDR2: SGHRS and YFSETQ. The ends were cut back, 0 bases at V and 2 bases at J, with 10 bases in the middle. In DNA form, the CDR3 reads TGCGCCAGCAGCTTGGTTGGGACTGCCACAGATACGCAGTATTTT. Translation: CASSLVGTATDTQYF. Full variable domain (outside the CDR3, taken from reference TRBV5-1 and TRBJ2-3): KAGVTQTPRYLIKTRGQQVTLSCSPISGHRSVSWYQQTPGQGLQFLFEYFSETQRNKGNFPGRFSGRQFSNSRSEMNVSTLELGDSALYLCASSLVGTATDTQYFGPGTRLTVL.

This clonotype has ten or more counts. The chain is built from TRBV7-8 and TRBJ1-1, with 8 bases aligning to TRBD1. V was clipped by 5 bases and J by 4 bases; unmatched bases: 6. The CDR3 runs to 14 residues. Germline CDR1 is SGHVS and CDR2 is FQNEAQ. CDR3 bases: TGTGCCAGCAGCCCGGACAGGGAGCTCACTGAAGCTTTCTTT. Amino acid sequence: CASSPDRELTEAFF.

This clonotype was found many times. This chain uses TRBV7-2 with TRBJ2-7; tentative D call: TRBD1 (5 bases). CDR3 length: 14 amino acids. Germline V gene lookup returns CDR1 SGHTA and CDR2 FQGNSA. V lost 4 bases, J lost 1 base, and 11 bases lay in between. DNA of the CDR3: TGTGCCAGCAGCTACCCAGGGCCATCCTACGAGCAGTACTTC. Encoded protein: CASSYPGPSYEQYF.

The rearrangement uses TRBV7-2 and TRBJ1-3; D not certain. In germline, CDR1 is SGHTA, CDR2 FQGNSA. The CDR3 covers 15 residues. Deletions cut 5 bases from V and 0 bases from J, with 11 bases between. The CDR3 DNA reads TGTGCCAGCAGCCTAAGAAGCTTCTCTGGAAACACCATATATTTT. This gives the protein CASSLRSFSGNTIYF.

In this sample, this clonotype turned up a few times. V gene TRBV19 combines with J gene TRBJ1-1, with TRBD1 as a possible D gene (5 bases). This CDR3 region has 13 residues. V was pared by 3 bases and J by 1 base, with 6 bases between. The germline V gene encodes CDR1 LNHDA and CDR2 SQIVND (reference sequence). CDR3 region: CASSIGTNTEAFF. CDR3 nucleotides: TGTGCCAGTAGTATCGGGACGAACACTGAAGCTTTCTTT.

This clonotype was found a few times. The chain links TRBV7-2 to TRBJ2-7, with 7 bases that match TRBD2. V lost 5 bases, J lost 6 bases, and 4 bases stayed unmatched. CDR1 and CDR2 from the germline V gene are SGHTA and FQGNSA. This CDR3 spans 12 amino acids. As DNA, the CDR3 is TGTGCCAGCAGCCCAACTAGCGCCGAGCAGTACTTC. This translates into CASSPTSAEQYF.

The rearrangement links TRBV15 to TRBJ2-7, with D maybe TRBD2 (7 bases). Germline CDR1 and CDR2: LNHNV and YYDKDF (reference sequence). CDR3 length: 16 residues. V gave up 1 base and J gave up 3 bases, with 16 bases separating them. The CDR3 sequence: CATSRAKGGTGYEQYF. The DNA for the CDR3 is TGTGCCACCAGCAGAGCAAAGGGGGGGACCGGCTACGAGCAGTACTTC.

The genes are TRBV12-3 or TRBV12-4 and TRBJ2-1; 7 bases line up with TRBD2. J was trimmed by 6 bases and V by 5 bases; bases with no gene match: 13. This CDR3 has 16 amino acids. The CDR3 DNA is TGTGCCAGCAGTGCTAGCGGCTCTTATTGGGGCAATGAGCAGTTCTTC. Protein sequence: CASSASGSYWGNEQFF.

The J gene is TRBJ1-6, the V gene TRBV6-5; D is perhaps TRBD1 (5 bases). V lost 6 bases and J lost 6, with 18 bases in between. In germline, CDR1 is MNHEY, CDR2 SVGAGI. The CDR3 spans 16 residues. CDR3 amino acids: CASSLSDRALNSPLHF. CDR3 coding DNA: TGTGCCAGCAGCCTGTCCGACAGAGCCCTTAATTCACCCCTCCACTTT.

The gene calls are TRBV15 and TRBJ1-2, with no clear D. V lost 3 bases to trimming and J lost 3 bases, with 14 bases between them. The CDR3 extends over 15 amino acids. CDR1 is LNHNV and CDR2 is YYDKDF in the germline V gene (reference sequence). The CDR3 DNA sequence: TGTGCCACCAGCAGCTGGTTGCGGGGTTACTATGGCTACACCTTC. Its translation is CATSSWLRGYYGYTF.

The rearrangement links TRBV7-8 to TRBJ2-2, with D perhaps given as TRBD1 or TRBD2 (5 bases each). The V and J ends lost 2 bases and 4 bases respectively, with 8 bases between them. Looked up from germline, CDR1 is SGHVS and CDR2 is FQNEAQ. The length of the CDR3 is 14 residues. The CDR3 spells CASSLPRGTGELFF. As DNA, the CDR3 is TGTGCCAGCAGCTTACCGAGGGGCACCGGGGAGCTGTTTTTT.

This clonotype was picked up a small number of times. V gene TRBV20-1 combines with J gene TRBJ2-2; 8 bases are a match to TRBD2. CDR1 and CDR2 from the germline V gene are DFQATT and SNEGSKA (reference sequence). This CDR3 has 15 residues. The trim removed 6 bases at V and 2 bases at J, leaving 8 bases unmatched. CDR3 loop: CSAATSGGNTGELFF. CDR3 coding DNA: TGCAGTGCGGCCACTAGCGGTGGAAACACCGGGGAGCTGTTTTTT.

The chain recombines TRBV28 with TRBJ1-4, with a tentative D call TRBD1 (5 bases). The CDR3 is 14 amino acids. Trimming took off 6 bases at V and 5 bases at J, with 13 bases between the two ends. Germline assignment: CDR1 MDHEN and CDR2 SYDVKM. In DNA form, the CDR3 reads TGTGCCAGCAGACCAGGGTCAGGGAATGAAAAACTGTTTTTT. Amino acids: CASRPGSGNEKLFF.